The 27 T cell receptor beta chains in this list originate from one sample, sequenced in a study of cytomegalovirus exposure and HLA in healthy donors. In the PCR, 60 Vbeta and 13 Jbeta primers were used. Using immunoSEQ multiplex PCR, the repertoire was profiled, and TCRdb retains in-frame clones only, with some absent. The sample shows 80,000 or so clones, roughly 76% of them seen only once. What was sequenced was PBMCs. These TCRs come from a woman aged 40 to 55 in good health and CMV-seronegative.

CDR3 residues: CASTGTGYEQYF. CDR3 DNA sequence: TGTGCCAGCACCGGGACAGGGTACGAGCAGTACTTC. V usage is TRBV2 and J usage is TRBJ2-7; 9 bases match TRBD1. Looked up from germline, CDR1 is SNHLY and CDR2 is FYNNEI. The J segment lost 4 bases and the V segment lost 7 bases, leaving 2 bases of the junction unmatched. The CDR3 runs to 12 residues. Full variable domain (remainder filled in from reference TRBV2 and TRBJ2-7): EPEVTQTPSHQVTQMGQEVILRCVPISNHLYFYWYRQILGQKVEFLVSFYNNEISEKSEIFDDQFSVERPDGSNFTLKIRSTKLEDSAMYFCASTGTGYEQYFGPGTRLTVT.

V and J are TRBV6-1 and TRBJ2-1; 7 bases align to TRBD1. Per germline, CDR1 MNHNS and CDR2 SASEGT. V lost 4 bases, J lost 8 bases, and 11 bases stayed unmatched. The CDR3 length is 15 residues. The DNA for the CDR3 is TGTGCCAGCAGTGGTCCGGGACAGATCCCCTATGAGCAGTTCTTC. Translated, it gives CASSGPGQIPYEQFF.

In its sample, this clone was seen a few times. V gene TRBV5-1 combines with J gene TRBJ2-7; 9 positions agree with TRBD2. The CDR3 is 16 residues long. V lost 4 bases, J lost 3 bases, and 11 bases stayed unmatched. The germline gives CDR1 SGHRS, CDR2 YFSETQ. The CDR3 bases are TGCGCCAGCAGCGCCGCCGGGACTAGCATTCTCTACGAGCAGTACTTC. It encodes CASSAAGTSILYEQYF.

The chain links TRBV15 to TRBJ2-3, with 10 nucleotides matching TRBD1. V was pared by 0 bases and J by 8 bases, with 8 bases of the junction left unmatched. The CDR3 is 16 residues long. From germline, CDR1 is LNHNV and CDR2 YYDKDF (reference sequence). The CDR3 region is CATSRDWSTGGGTQYF. The CDR3 DNA reads as TGTGCCACCAGCAGAGATTGGTCGACAGGGGGCGGTACGCAGTATTTT.

This clone has more than one count but fewer than ten. The V gene is TRBV7-2, the J gene TRBJ1-2, with unresolved D. Trimming removed 3 bases at V and 2 bases at J, with 16 bases between. Germline CDR1 reads SGHTA; CDR2 reads FQGNSA. The CDR3 is 16 amino acids. The CDR3 nucleotides are TGTGCCAGCAGCTTGCCCTCGGTTGGAGGGAACTATGGCTACACCTTC. Amino acids: CASSLPSVGGNYGYTF.

The chain uses TRBV29-1 and TRBJ1-2, with a possible D match to TRBD1 (5 bases). Looked up from germline, CDR1 is SQVTM and CDR2 is ANQGSEA. CDR3 length: 11 residues. V was shortened by 4 bases and J by 3 bases, with 6 bases between the two germline ends. CDR3 loop: CSVGRDYGYTF. The DNA for the CDR3 is TGCAGCGTTGGCAGGGACTATGGCTACACCTTC.

The rearrangement links TRBV19 to TRBJ1-5, with TRBD1 matching over 8 bases. This CDR3 spans 13 amino acids. In germline, CDR1 is LNHDA, CDR2 SQIVND (reference sequence). The ends lost 5 bases at V and 6 bases at J; junction bases unmatched: 3. CDR3 sequence reads: CASSDQGAQPQHF. CDR3 DNA sequence: TGTGCCAGTAGTGACCAGGGGGCTCAGCCCCAGCATTTT.

The sample holds a few counts of this clone. The rearrangement uses TRBV27 and TRBJ2-7; TRBD2 matches at 7 bases. Per germline, CDR1 MNHEY and CDR2 SMNVEV (reference sequence). Trimming removed 8 bases from V and 5 bases from J; junction bases left unmatched: 9. CDR3 length: 13 residues. The DNA for the CDR3 is TGTGCCAGCCGCCGACGGGGGGTCGACGAGCAGTACTTC. Translated: CASRRRGVDEQYF.

The genes are TRBV11-1 and TRBJ1-1, with D unresolved. Germline CDR1 and CDR2: SGHAT and FQDESV (reference sequence). The CDR3 runs to 13 residues. V lost 1 base, J lost 5 bases, and 8 bases lay in between. DNA of the CDR3: TGTGCCAGCAGCTTAGGGGTCGGGACTGAAGCTTTCTTT. Translating it yields CASSLGVGTEAFF.

The CDR3 DNA reads TGTGCCAGCAGTGAAGTCCAGGCAGGATATGGCTACACCTTC. This codes for CASSEVQAGYGYTF. The genes are TRBV25-1 and TRBJ1-2; D not certain. V lost 2 bases to trimming and J lost 5 bases, with 12 bases between them. CDR3 length: 14 residues. In germline, CDR1 is MGHDK, CDR2 SYGVNS.

The chain joins TRBV7-8 to TRBJ1-2; possibly TRBD1 for D (5 bases). The germline V gene has CDR1 SGHVS and CDR2 FQNEAQ. The V end was cut by 2 bases, the J end by 7 bases, with 20 bases between. The CDR3 spans 16 residues. CDR3 DNA: TGTGCCAGCAGCTTAAGCCCGGTTGGGGGGAGGGTTGGCTACACCTTC. Translating it yields CASSLSPVGGRVGYTF.

V and J are TRBV9 and TRBJ2-2; the match to TRBD1 covers 8 bases. Germline CDR1 and CDR2: SGDLS and YYNGEE. The CDR3 runs 17 residues. V lost 3 bases to trimming and J lost 2 bases; unmatched junction nucleotides: 9. This CDR3 is CASSANPTGANTGELFF. CDR3 nucleotides: TGTGCCAGCAGCGCGAACCCGACAGGGGCCAACACCGGGGAGCTGTTTTTT.

A single count supports this clone. This chain connects TRBV19 to TRBJ2-7, with TRBD2 identical over 7 bases. This CDR3 has 15 amino acids. CDR1 is LNHDA, CDR2 SQIVND, per germline (reference sequence). Trimming took 3 bases from V and 0 from J; bases not matched to a gene: 5. The chain's CDR3 is CASSMWGGSSYEQYF. The DNA of the CDR3 is TGTGCCAGTAGTATGTGGGGGGGTAGCTCCTACGAGCAGTACTTC.

The chain joins TRBV21-1 to TRBJ1-2; TRBD1 was called by the table and not checked on the DNA. TRBV21-1 is recorded as a pseudogene. This CDR3 is built from 18 residues. The CDR3 nucleotides are TGTGCCAGCAGCAAATGTGTGGCAGGGATGAGGTCTAACTATGGCTACACCTTC. Protein sequence: CASSKCVAGMRSNYGYTF.

The chain employs TRBV19 and TRBJ1-1, with D perhaps TRBD1 (5 bases). The CDR3 loop spans 13 amino acids. In germline, CDR1 is LNHDA, CDR2 SQIVND (reference sequence). Trimming stripped 3 bases from V and 6 bases from J, with 11 bases between. The CDR3 nucleotides read TGTGCCAGTAGTATGACGACAGCAGCTGAAGCTTTCTTT. This translates into CASSMTTAAEAFF.

The CDR3 DNA reads as TGTGCCAGCAGCTTTACAGGGGAGCGGTCCTACGAGCAGTACTTC. Its translation is CASSFTGERSYEQYF. The genes are TRBV11-1 and TRBJ2-7; 7 positions match TRBD1. This CDR3 region has 15 residues. J was trimmed by 1 base and V by 3 bases; bases with no gene match: 6. Germline V lookup: CDR1 SGHAT, CDR2 FQDESV (reference sequence).

The chain recombines TRBV28 with TRBJ2-7, with D maybe TRBD1 (6 bases). With 4 bases removed from V and 2 bases from J, the gap between germline ends came to 12 bases. The CDR3 length is 14 residues. Germline V gene data show CDR1 as MDHEN and CDR2 as SYDVKM. CDR3 DNA sequence: TGTGCCAGCAGTTACCGGGACAAGGCCTACGAGCAGTACTTC. Translated: CASSYRDKAYEQYF.

The CDR3 DNA reads TGCAGCGGGAAACAGGGGGGCAGTGAAAAACTGTTTTTT. Its protein is CSGKQGGSEKLFF. The rearrangement uses TRBV29-1 and TRBJ1-4, with TRBD1 matching 8 bases. V gave up 7 bases and J gave up 7 bases; unmatched junction bases: 8. In germline, CDR1 is SQVTM, CDR2 ANQGSEA. This CDR3 contains 13 residues.

The CDR3 region is CASSAGTSGRAETQYF. The CDR3 nucleotides are TGTGCCAGTAGTGCGGGGACTAGCGGGAGAGCGGAGACCCAGTACTTC. V usage is TRBV19 and J usage is TRBJ2-5; TRBD2 matches at 14 bases. Losses at the gene ends were 5 bases for V and 5 bases for J; bases not matched to a gene: 7. CDR1 and CDR2 (germline): LNHDA, SQIVND (reference sequence). The CDR3 extends over 16 amino acids.

V is TRBV7-6 and J is TRBJ2-2; no clear D. CDR1 is SGHVS and CDR2 is FNYEAQ in the germline V gene. The CDR3 consists of 17 residues. The ends were cut back, 1 base at V and 0 bases at J, with 12 bases in the middle. The CDR3 spells CASSLGSIAANTGELFF. CDR3 nucleotides: TGTGCCAGCAGCTTAGGGTCTATTGCGGCGAACACCGGGGAGCTGTTTTTT.

This rearrangement joins TRBV11-2 to TRBJ1-1, with 7 bases matching TRBD1. The V gene's germline CDR1 is SGHAT and CDR2 FQNNGV. This CDR3 has 18 amino acids. V was pared by 3 bases and J by 11 bases, with 24 bases of the junction left unmatched. The CDR3, as DNA: TGTGCCAGCAGCTTCCCCCGAGGGGGCCTAAAGCCTCCCGAAGGGGCTTTCTTT. This sequence encodes CASSFPRGGLKPPEGAFF.

The rearrangement joins TRBV7-3 to TRBJ2-3, with 8 nucleotides matching TRBD2. The germline CDR1 and CDR2 sequences are SGHTA and FQGTGA. The V segment lost 3 bases and the J segment 5 bases; nucleotides outside the gene matches: 13. CDR3 size: 17 residues. CDR3 DNA: TGTGCCAGCAGCTTGAGGGTTAGCGGGGTAGGAGGAGATACGCAGTATTTT. It encodes CASSLRVSGVGGDTQYF.

This chain links TRBV2 with TRBJ2-7; 7 bases match TRBD1. CDR3 size: 14 residues. The V segment lost 7 bases and the J segment 1 base; nucleotides outside the gene matches: 7. Germline V gene sequence: CDR1 SNHLY, CDR2 FYNNEI. The CDR3, as DNA: TGTGCCAGCACCCTACAGGGACAGTCCTACGAGCAGTACTTC. It encodes CASTLQGQSYEQYF.

This clone was seen a handful of times. V and J are TRBV7-9 and TRBJ2-7; 11 positions agree with TRBD2. Germline CDR1 reads SEHNR; CDR2 reads FQNEAQ (reference sequence). The CDR3 contains 15 residues. J gave up 5 bases and V 4 bases, and 7 bases lay outside the gene matches. The CDR3 DNA sequence: TGTGCCAGCAGCTCACAACTAGCGGGAGTACACGAGCAGTACTTC. Its translation: CASSSQLAGVHEQYF.

The rearrangement links TRBV20-1 to TRBJ2-1; no definite D call. The length of the CDR3 is 10 residues. Trimming took off 3 bases at V and 9 bases at J, with 6 bases between the two ends. The germline V gene encodes CDR1 DFQATT and CDR2 SNEGSKA (reference sequence). The CDR3 reads CSASRGEQFF. The CDR3 DNA reads TGCAGTGCTAGTCGAGGTGAGCAGTTCTTC.

J is TRBJ2-1 and V is TRBV4-3; the match to TRBD2 covers 11 bases. V was pared by 4 bases and J by 3 bases, with 2 bases of the junction left unmatched. The CDR3 runs to 15 residues. Germline CDR1 and CDR2: LGHNA and YSLEER. DNA of the CDR3: TGCGCCAGCAGCCCCGGGACTAGCGGCTACAATGAGCAGTTCTTC. It specifies CASSPGTSGYNEQFF.

This clone was detected a few times. In DNA, the CDR3 is TGTGCCAGTAGTACCGCCCCCGTGGGGCACGGGGAGCTGTTTTTT. This codes for CASSTAPVGHGELFF. This chain joins TRBV19 and TRBJ2-2; weak D call: TRBD1 (5 bases). Germline V lookup: CDR1 LNHDA, CDR2 SQIVND (reference sequence). The V end was cut by 4 bases, the J end by 7 bases, with 16 bases between. CDR3 length equals 15 residues.